This T cell receptor (beta chain) was documented in a study of cytomegalovirus exposure and HLA in healthy donors. Regarding the study as a whole: The authors considered a cluster of highly shared sequence variants likely to be a sequencing artifact. In an earlier analysis, productive rearrangement rates for most beta V segments clustered near 87% or 30%. TCR beta V- and J-gene trimming was later associated with a missense DCLRE1C variant.

About this clone: What it binds is not known.

This CDR3 has 15 residues. CDR1 is SGHVS and CDR2 is FQNEAQ in the germline V gene. V lost 5 bases, J lost 3 bases, and 17 bases lay in between. This PCR relied on a set of 60 Vbeta primers and 13 Jbeta primers. Profiled with immunoSEQ multiplex PCR; TCRdb holds only in-frame clones, not every one. The sample lists 100,000 to 150,000 clones; around 78% were seen once. The V gene is TRBV7-8, the J gene TRBJ2-7, with no clear D. This receptor was taken from a man in his fifties or sixties in good health and CMV-seropositive. The source material was PBMCs. The CDR3 sequence: CASSPTVGQVYEQYF. In DNA, the CDR3 is TGTGCCAGCAGCCCTACAGTCGGCCAGGTCTACGAGCAGTACTTC. Looking up the rest from reference TRBV7-8 and TRBJ2-7 gives the full variable domain: GAGVSQSPRYKVAKRGQDVALRCDPISGHVSLFWYQQALGQGPEFLTYFQNEAQLDKSGLPSDRFFAERPEGSVSTLKIQRTQQEDSAVYLCASSPTVGQVYEQYFGPGTRLTVT.